Below, 22 T cell receptor beta chains from the same sample are listed, as sequenced in a study of blood T cell repertoires in COVID-19. The assay was immunoSEQ multiplex PCR, and TCRdb's table has in-frame clones only and misses some. The sample has approximately 260,000 clones; approximately 90% are singletons. The specimen sequenced was peripheral blood. These TCRs come from a middle-aged woman who had recovered from COVID-19.

In this sample, this clone turned up once. This chain uses TRBV28 with TRBJ2-3; 9 bases align to TRBD2. CDR1 and CDR2 from the germline V gene are MDHEN and SYDVKM. The CDR3 loop spans 15 amino acids. The junction had 3 bases not matched to a gene; V was cut back by 5 bases and J by 0 bases. This CDR3 is CASSLAGFSTDTQYF. The CDR3 nucleotides are TGTGCCAGCAGTCTAGCGGGGTTTAGCACAGATACGCAGTATTTT. The full variable domain, its missing parts supplied by reference TRBV28 and TRBJ2-3, is DVKVTQSSRYLVKRTGEKVFLECVQDMDHENMFWYRQDPGLGLRLIYFSYDVKMKEKGDIPEGYSVSREKKERFSLILESASTNQTSMYLCASSLAGFSTDTQYFGPGTRLTVL.

This chain uses TRBV19 with TRBJ1-1; TRBD1 is a possible D gene (6 bases). The V and J ends lost 6 bases and 1 base respectively, with 15 bases between them. The germline V gene encodes CDR1 LNHDA and CDR2 SQIVND (reference sequence). There are 15 residues in the CDR3. The CDR3 loop is CASSSRAGANTEAFF. Here the CDR3 DNA reads TGTGCCAGTAGCTCCCGGGCGGGGGCGAACACTGAAGCTTTCTTT. Together with reference TRBV19 and TRBJ1-1, the CDR3 gives the full variable domain: DGGITQSPKYLFRKEGQNVTLSCEQNLNHDAMYWYRQDPGQGLRLIYYSQIVNDFQKGDIAEGYSVSREKKESFPLTVTSAQKNPTAFYLCASSSRAGANTEAFFGQGTRLTVV.

This clone turned up a few times. The chain recombines TRBV4-1 with TRBJ2-4; TRBD1 agrees at 8 bases. Germline loops: CDR1 MGHRA, CDR2 YSYEKL. The CDR3 has 15 amino acids. V trimming: 4 bases; J trimming: 2 bases; junction bases outside the gene matches: 4. CDR3 bases: TGCGCCAGCAGCCGACAGGGGCTGACCAAAAACATTCAGTACTTC. Its translation: CASSRQGLTKNIQYF.

V and J are TRBV3-1 (or the pseudogene TRBV3-2) and TRBJ2-7; TRBD1 matches at 9 bases. The CDR3 runs 17 residues. Trimming at V came to 4 bases and at J to 3 bases, leaving 13 bases not matched to a gene. Germline CDR1 is LGHDT and CDR2 is YNNKEL (reference sequence). Written as DNA, the CDR3 is TGTGCCAGCAGCCTCGGTCTAGGGACAGGGAACTTCTACGAGCAGTACTTC. It codes for CASSLGLGTGNFYEQYF.

The chain joins TRBV19 to TRBJ1-5, with D unclear. The CDR3 sequence is 15 residues long. Germline V gene lookup returns CDR1 LNHDA and CDR2 SQIVND (reference sequence). V dropped 3 bases and J dropped 7 bases, with 16 bases sitting between them. The CDR3 bases are TGTGCCAGTAGTATTGGTGACGGTACGGGGCAGCCCCAGCATTTT. Translation gives CASSIGDGTGQPQHF.

This chain links TRBV5-4 with TRBJ2-1; 10 bases map to TRBD2. The V segment lost 1 base and the J segment 5 bases; nucleotides outside the gene matches: 9. The CDR3 runs 17 residues. CDR1 and CDR2 from the germline V gene are SGHNT and YYREEE (reference sequence). The CDR3, as DNA: TGTGCCAGCAGCTTGAAGACTAGCGGGCGTAACAACAATGAGCAGTTCTTC. Its protein product is CASSLKTSGRNNNEQFF.

The chain combines TRBV7-8 with TRBJ1-5, with 7 bases aligning to TRBD1. CDR1 is SGHVS, CDR2 FQNEAQ, per germline. Trimming removed 5 bases from V and 5 bases from J; junction bases left unmatched: 9. The CDR3 has 15 amino acids. The CDR3 DNA follows: TGTGCCAGCAGCCTGATACAGGGGCGTCATCAGCCCCAGCATTTT. It is translated as CASSLIQGRHQPQHF.

The chain carries TRBV4-1 and TRBJ1-2; the D is unclear. CDR1 and CDR2 (germline): MGHRA, YSYEKL. Trimming took 0 bases from V and 3 from J, leaving 17 bases between them. The CDR3 contains 17 residues. CDR3 DNA: TGCGCCAGCAGCCAAGATTGGGCGATGACGGGAGACTATGGCTACACCTTC. Protein sequence: CASSQDWAMTGDYGYTF.

The chain employs TRBV4-1 and TRBJ2-5, with 9 bases that match TRBD2. The germline V gene encodes CDR1 MGHRA and CDR2 YSYEKL. V lost 2 bases to trimming and J lost 3 bases; unmatched junction nucleotides: 16. The CDR3 loop spans 19 amino acids. CDR3 amino acids: CASSQLPGLAQSPKETQYF. The CDR3 DNA reads TGCGCCAGCAGCCAATTACCGGGACTAGCCCAGTCCCCAAAAGAGACCCAGTACTTC.

The chain joins TRBV25-1 to TRBJ2-5; TRBD2 matches 11 bases. The germline V gene has CDR1 MGHDK and CDR2 SYGVNS. The CDR3 covers 18 residues. Trimming removed 4 bases from V and 7 bases from J; junction bases left unmatched: 17. The CDR3 reads CASSARLAGPFGGGTQYF. CDR3 in DNA: TGTGCCAGCAGTGCCCGACTAGCGGGACCTTTTGGAGGAGGGACCCAGTACTTC. The full variable domain, its missing parts supplied by reference TRBV25-1 and TRBJ2-5, is EADIYQTPRYLVIGTGKKITLECSQTMGHDKMYWYQQDPGMELHLIHYSYGVNSTEKGDLSSESTVSRIRTEHFPLTLESARPSHTSQYLCASSARLAGPFGGGTQYFGPGTRLLVL.

The chain joins TRBV19 to TRBJ2-1, with TRBD2 as a possible D gene (5 bases). CDR1 and CDR2 from the germline V gene are LNHDA and SQIVND (reference sequence). There are 15 residues in the CDR3. V lost 3 bases to trimming and J lost 0 bases, with 9 bases between them. The chain's CDR3 is CASSMEARSYNEQFF. The CDR3 coding sequence is TGTGCCAGTAGTATGGAGGCTCGCTCCTACAATGAGCAGTTCTTC.

The rearrangement links TRBV27 to TRBJ2-2, with TRBD1 matching over 7 bases. Unmatched junction bases numbered 1, after V lost 3 bases and J lost 6 bases. This CDR3 contains 13 residues. The germline gives CDR1 MNHEY, CDR2 SMNVEV (reference sequence). The CDR3 DNA reads as TGTGCCAGCAGTTTCAGGGGGTCCGGGGAGCTGTTTTTT. Translated: CASSFRGSGELFF.

This chain connects TRBV5-1 to TRBJ1-2; D is perhaps TRBD1 (6 bases). The CDR3 length is 16 residues. With 2 bases removed from V and 8 bases from J, the gap between germline ends came to 22 bases. In germline, CDR1 is SGHRS, CDR2 YFSETQ. The CDR3 spells CASSLPQGEAIGGYTF. Written as DNA, the CDR3 is TGCGCCAGCAGCTTACCACAGGGTGAGGCAATAGGAGGCTACACCTTC.

The chain is built from TRBV5-4 and TRBJ2-3; weak D call: TRBD2 (6 bases). The CDR3 is made up of 15 amino acids. CDR1 and CDR2 (germline): SGHNT, YYREEE (reference sequence). V was cut by 1 base and J by 6 bases, with 15 bases left in between. CDR3 DNA: TGTGCCAGCAGCTTGCGACAGACTAGTACCGATACGCAGTATTTT. It yields the protein CASSLRQTSTDTQYF. The full variable domain, with the rest looked up from reference TRBV5-4 and TRBJ2-3, is ETGVTQSPTHLIKTRGQQVTLRCSSQSGHNTVSWYQQALGQGPQFIFQYYREEENGRGNFPPRFSGLQFPNYSSELNVNALELDDSALYLCASSLRQTSTDTQYFGPGTRLTVL.

The chain recombines TRBV18 with TRBJ2-1; 9 nucleotides agree with TRBD2. CDR3 length: 15 residues. Germline CDR1 and CDR2: KGHSH and LQKENI. V was pared by 3 bases and J by 2 bases, with 2 bases of the junction left unmatched. CDR3 protein: CASSPSGGTYNEQFF. For the CDR3, the DNA is TGTGCCAGCTCACCTAGCGGGGGAACCTACAATGAGCAGTTCTTC.

The chain uses TRBV13 and TRBJ1-5, with D possibly being TRBD1 (6 bases). CDR1 and CDR2 (germline): PRHDT, FYEKMQ (reference sequence). The CDR3 is 14 amino acids. Between the trimmed V and J ends, which lost 5 bases and 5 bases, there was a span of 13 bases. CDR3 protein: CASSPRTVHQPQHF. The CDR3 DNA follows: TGTGCCAGCAGCCCCCGGACAGTTCATCAGCCCCAGCATTTT.

This clone was seen only once. The rearrangement joins TRBV30 to TRBJ2-7, with TRBD1 matching 8 bases. CDR1 and CDR2 (germline): GTSNPN, SVGIG (reference sequence). The CDR3 is made up of 13 amino acids. Trimming cost V 5 bases and J 3 bases; bases outside gene matches: 6. This CDR3 reads CAWVRQGIYEQYF. The CDR3 bases are TGTGCCTGGGTTCGACAGGGGATCTACGAGCAGTACTTC.

The chain recombines TRBV6-2 or TRBV6-3 with TRBJ2-1, with TRBD1 as a possible D gene (6 bases). With 5 bases removed from V and 0 bases from J, the gap between germline ends came to 11 bases. Germline CDR1 reads MNHEY; CDR2 reads SVGEGT. The CDR3 length is 15 residues. CDR3 bases: TGTGCCAGCAGTAGTCAGGGGAGCTCCTACAATGAGCAGTTCTTC. Amino acids: CASSSQGSSYNEQFF.

The chain combines TRBV9 with TRBJ1-2; 7 nucleotides line up with TRBD1. The CDR3 has 11 residues. Per germline, CDR1 SGDLS and CDR2 YYNGEE. J was trimmed by 8 bases and V by 7 bases; bases with no gene match: 5. CDR3 sequence reads: CASRQGSGYTF. CDR3 sequence (DNA): TGTGCCAGCCGACAGGGTAGCGGCTACACCTTC.

The chain combines TRBV5-1 with TRBJ2-7, with 8 bases matching TRBD2. The CDR3 contains 17 residues. V lost 4 bases, J lost 0 bases, and 12 bases stayed unmatched. Germline V gives CDR1 SGHRS, CDR2 YFSETQ. CDR3 nucleotide sequence: TGCGCCAGCAGCAAACCCGGGGGGGGACTTAGCTCCTACGAGCAGTACTTC. As protein: CASSKPGGGLSSYEQYF.

V and J are TRBV7-2 and TRBJ2-3, with 8 bases identical to TRBD2. Unmatched junction bases numbered 3, after V lost 0 bases and J lost 1 base. This CDR3 is built from 16 residues. Germline V lookup: CDR1 SGHTA, CDR2 FQGNSA. The CDR3 DNA reads TGTGCCAGCAGCTTAGCGACGGGGGGGGGCACAGATACGCAGTATTTT. Amino acid sequence: CASSLATGGGTDTQYF.

V gene TRBV7-2 combines with J gene TRBJ2-7, with a tentative D call TRBD2 (5 bases). Germline CDR1 and CDR2: SGHTA and FQGNSA. The CDR3 contains 18 residues. Trimming cost V 2 bases and J 3 bases, with 23 bases left between them. DNA for the CDR3: TGTGCCAGCAGCTTACATCAGATGCCTAGCCAATCAAACTACGAGCAGTACTTC. It yields the protein CASSLHQMPSQSNYEQYF.